The rows below give T cell receptor beta chains drawn from one sample of a study of regulatory T cells in long-lasting Graves disease. One entry per CDR3 protein results from TCRdb running MiXCR on the multiplex PCR reads. The sample yields roughly 350,000 distinct CDR3 sequences, roughly 16% seen once. These data were also reused for a study on T cells in Graves' hyperthyroidism and ophthalmopathy.

This material consisted of peripheral blood mononuclear cells (PBMCs), taken at new diagnosis, from a patient treated with antithyroid drugs. Receptors originate from a young woman with Graves disease. Both conserved end residues are part of each CDR3. Fields, in order: V gene, clone size, J gene, D gene, CDR3 protein, CDR3 DNA. The D gene is left open where the match is weak. Where a row states a size, it is once, few, many or the class of an expanded clone; other rows omit it.

TRBV5-4	many	TRBJ1-5	.	CASSPGGPNSNQPQHF	TGTGCCAGCAGCCCCGGGGGCCCCAATAGCAATCAGCCCCAGCATTTT
TRBV30	many	TRBJ1-2	.	CALTGFTF	TGTGCCCTTACCGGCTTCACCTTC
TRBV6-1	many	TRBJ1-1	.	CASRSTEAFF	TGTGCCAGCAGGAGCACTGAAGCTTTCTTT
TRBV7-9	many	TRBJ2-3	.	CASSSGTGIQTQYF	TGTGCCAGCAGCTCCGGGACGGGTATACAGACGCAGTATTTT
TRBV12-3/TRBV12-4	many	TRBJ2-7	.	CASSLYGGAGPGYEQYF	TGTGCCAGCAGTTTATACGGGGGCGCGGGGCCGGGGTACGAGCAGTACTTC
TRBV5-1	many	TRBJ2-1	.	CASSPERYEQFF	TGCGCCAGCAGCCCGGAGCGTTATGAGCAGTTCTTC
TRBV19	.	TRBJ1-5	.	CASSIDFTSRQPQHF	TGTGCCAGTAGTATAGATTTCACATCACGACAGCCCCAGCATTTT
TRBV20-1	many	TRBJ2-3	.	CSAAPGGPTDTQYF	TGCAGTGCCGCCCCCGGGGGCCCCACAGATACGCAGTATTTT
TRBV9	.	TRBJ2-2	.	CASSVVTRTNTGELFF	TGTGCCAGCAGCGTAGTGACCAGGACTAACACCGGGGAGCTGTTTTTT
TRBV5-8	few	TRBJ1-4	TRBD1	CASSLGLGTAEKLFF	TGTGCCAGCAGCTTGGGACTCGGGACAGCTGAAAAACTGTTTTTT